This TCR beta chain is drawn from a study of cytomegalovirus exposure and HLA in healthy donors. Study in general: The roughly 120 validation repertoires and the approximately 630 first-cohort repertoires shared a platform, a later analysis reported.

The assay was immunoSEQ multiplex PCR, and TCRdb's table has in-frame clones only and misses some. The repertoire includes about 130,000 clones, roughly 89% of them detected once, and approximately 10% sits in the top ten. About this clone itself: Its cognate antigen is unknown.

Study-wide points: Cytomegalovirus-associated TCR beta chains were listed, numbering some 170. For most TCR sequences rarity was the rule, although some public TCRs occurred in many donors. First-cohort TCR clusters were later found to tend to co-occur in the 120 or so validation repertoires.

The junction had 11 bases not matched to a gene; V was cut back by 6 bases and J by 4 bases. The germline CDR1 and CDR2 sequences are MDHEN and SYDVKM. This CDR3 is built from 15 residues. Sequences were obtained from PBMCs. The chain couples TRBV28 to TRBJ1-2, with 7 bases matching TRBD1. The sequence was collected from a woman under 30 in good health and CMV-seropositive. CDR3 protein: CASSPFHRGTYGYTF. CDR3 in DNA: TGTGCCAGCAGCCCGTTTCACAGGGGAACCTATGGCTACACCTTC.